A selection of T cell receptor beta chains follows, all from one sample in a study of shared clonotypes between healthy human individuals. The table came from immunoSEQ multiplex PCR; TCRdb's copy has only in-frame clones and leaves some out. The repertoire holds 2.3 million or so clones, 90% to 95% seen once, with approximately 0.4% in the top ten. Sequenced input: naive CD4+ T cells from PBMCs. The receptors stem from a man between 18 and 35 years old in good health. Some clones in this sample may be carry-over from other donors' samples. The CDR3 runs from the conserved cysteine through the conserved F or W. Fields, in order: clone size, D gene, V gene, J gene, CDR3 DNA, CDR3 protein. D genes are given only for firm matches. Size tells how often a clone was seen (once, few, many) or the class of an expanded clone, and some rows leave it out.

>-|-|TRBV27|TRBJ2-3
TGTGCCAGCAGTTTAAGATGGCACACAGATACGCAGTATTTT
CASSLRWHTDTQYF
>-|TRBD2|TRBV5-1|TRBJ2-7
TGCGCCAGCACTCGGACTAGCAACGGCGAGCAGTACTTC
CASTRTSNGEQYF
>-|TRBD1|TRBV5-6|TRBJ2-7
TGTGCCAGCAGCTACGATATTGGAGGGACAGGGTTTGGGGGCGAGCAGTACTTC
CASSYDIGGTGFGGEQYF
>-|-|TRBV6-1|TRBJ1-5
TGTGCCAGCACCCCTGGGCGGGAACAGCCCCAGCATTTT
CASTPGREQPQHF
>few|-|TRBV29-1|TRBJ1-4
TGCAGCGTTGCCAATGAAAAACTGTTTTTT
CSVANEKLFF
>-|TRBD1|TRBV18|TRBJ2-7
TGTGCCAGCTCACTCTACGGACAGGGCGTAGGGGGCGAGCAGTACTTC
CASSLYGQGVGGEQYF
>-|-|TRBV5-1|TRBJ2-7
TGCGCCAGCAGTCCCGGACTCACCACTGATGGCGAGCAGTACTTC
CASSPGLTTDGEQYF
>-|-|TRBV7-3|TRBJ2-5
TGTGCCAGCAGCTTAATGGGCCAGGGAAGGAAGGAAGAGACCCAGTACTTC
CASSLMGQGRKEETQYF
>once|TRBD1|TRBV6-1|TRBJ2-7
TGTGCCACAAGGCCCCTGGGTAGGGGGCGCAACGAGCAGTACTTC
CATRPLGRGRNEQYF
>once|-|TRBV7-2|TRBJ1-2
TGTGCCAGCAGCTTACCGGGGGGCGGAAGCGGCTACACCTTC
CASSLPGGGSGYTF
>-|-|TRBV7-8|TRBJ2-7
TGTGCCAGCAGCAACCTAAATGACGAGCAGTACTTC
CASSNLNDEQYF
>-|-|TRBV6-5|TRBJ2-3
TGTGCCAGCTCTGGATCGACAGATACGCAGTATTTT
CASSGSTDTQYF
>-|TRBD2|TRBV7-9|TRBJ2-2
TGTGCCAGCAGCTTAGTTCCTAGCGGGAGGAGGCGGTCCGGGGAGCTGTTTTTT
CASSLVPSGRRRSGELFF
>-|TRBD1|TRBV5-1|TRBJ2-7
TGCGCCAGCAGCACTCAGACCGGGACAGGCTACGAGCAGTACTTC
CASSTQTGTGYEQYF
>-|-|TRBV28|TRBJ2-1
TGTGCCAGCACCCTCGGGGAGGACGGTGAGCAGTTCTTC
CASTLGEDGEQFF
>-|-|TRBV5-1|TRBJ1-4
TGCGCCAGCGGGCCTGCGCCTAATGAAAAACTGTTTTTT
CASGPAPNEKLFF
>-|-|TRBV15|TRBJ1-2
TGTGCCACCAGCAGAACCGTGGTGACGCCTGGCTACACCTTC
CATSRTVVTPGYTF
>-|TRBD2|TRBV28|TRBJ2-2
TGTGCCAGCAGCTTCGGGGCTAGCGGGAGGCCAGAAGTAAGAGGCGGGGAGCTGTTTTTT
CASSFGASGRPEVRGGELFF
>-|-|TRBV6-5|TRBJ2-7
TGTGCCAGCAAGAAAGGGCTTTCCTACGAGCAGTACTTC
CASKKGLSYEQYF
>-|-|TRBV28|TRBJ2-2
TGTGCCAGCAGCAGGACCCAAGGCGGGGAGCTGTTTTTT
CASSRTQGGELFF
>-|-|TRBV7-9|TRBJ2-2
TGTGCCAGCAGCTTCCCCGGACTGGGAGCCACCGGGGAGCTGTTTTTT
CASSFPGLGATGELFF
>-|-|TRBV5-1|TRBJ2-7
TGCGCCAGCAGCTTGCGGGACACAAGCTCCTACGAGCAGTACTTC
CASSLRDTSSYEQYF
>-|-|TRBV5-1|TRBJ1-1
TGCGCCAGCAGCTTGGATCTTCTAGGGAACACTGAAGCTTTCTTT
CASSLDLLGNTEAFF
>-|-|TRBV6-1|TRBJ1-5
TGTGCCAGCACCCCCGAGTGGGGACAGCCCCAGCATTTT
CASTPEWGQPQHF
>-|-|TRBV7-2|TRBJ1-2
TGTGCCAGCAGCTTAGCGGGGATAGGGGACTATGGCTACACCTTC
CASSLAGIGDYGYTF
>-|-|TRBV28|TRBJ1-1
TGTGCCAGCGGGAACCACCCGGAAGAAGCTTTCTTT
CASGNHPEEAFF
>-|TRBD1|TRBV18|TRBJ2-3
TGTGCCAGCTCACCGGACAGGGTCGCAGATACGCAGTATTTT
CASSPDRVADTQYF
>-|-|TRBV4-2|TRBJ1-4
TGTGCCAGCAGCCAAGAGCCCCGTTCAGGGATTATATGGCGAGGTGAAAAACTGTTTTTT
CASSQEPRSGIIWRGEKLFF
>-|-|TRBV19|TRBJ2-1
TGTGCCAGTAGTATCCCCTCCTCCTACAATGAGCAGTTCTTC
CASSIPSSYNEQFF
>-|TRBD2|TRBV7-3|TRBJ2-1
TGTGCCAGCAGCCCACAGACCATGACTAGCGGGGATTACAATGAGCAGTTCTTC
CASSPQTMTSGDYNEQFF
>-|-|TRBV6-5|TRBJ1-1
TGTGCCAGCAGTTACGCTCGGGGTATGAACACTGAAGCTTTCTTT
CASSYARGMNTEAFF
>-|-|TRBV19|TRBJ2-3
TGTGCCAGTAGTATGTCTAGTAGCACAGATACGCAGTATTTT
CASSMSSSTDTQYF
>-|-|TRBV10-2|TRBJ2-7
TGCGCCAGCAGTGAGTCGGATAACTACGAGCAGTACTTC
CASSESDNYEQYF
>-|TRBD1|TRBV12-5|TRBJ2-5
TGTGCTAGTGGCCGGACAGGGCACCCCCAAGAGACCCAGTACTTC
CASGRTGHPQETQYF
>-|-|TRBV11-2|TRBJ1-1
TGTGCCAGCAGCGCCCACCCCAGGGGTCGCTCAATTGGACGCACTGAAGCTTTCTTT
CASSAHPRGRSIGRTEAFF
>-|TRBD1|TRBV28|TRBJ2-7
TGTGCCAGCAGTGAATCCGGGACAGGGCCCTACGAGCAGTACTTC
CASSESGTGPYEQYF
>once|TRBD1|TRBV19|TRBJ2-5
TGTGCCAGTAGTATACAGGGGGCTAGGGAGACCCAGTACTTC
CASSIQGARETQYF
>-|-|TRBV15|TRBJ1-3
TGTGCCACCAGACGGCAGAGCTCTGGAAACACCATATATTTT
CATRRQSSGNTIYF
>-|TRBD1|TRBV2|TRBJ2-3
TGTGCCAGCAGTCTGGCGCCAGGGGGCGTAGATACGCAGTATTTT
CASSLAPGGVDTQYF
>once|-|TRBV15|TRBJ2-7
TGTGCCACCAGCAGAGACAGGGTCGAATACGAGCAGTACTTC
CATSRDRVEYEQYF
>-|-|TRBV18|TRBJ2-1
TGTGCCAGCTCAATCAGGACAGCCACCTACAATGAGCAGTTCTTC
CASSIRTATYNEQFF
>-|-|TRBV15|TRBJ2-7
TGTGCCACCAGCACTGGGGGGCAGGGGCCCCCCTACGAGCAGTACTTC
CATSTGGQGPPYEQYF
>-|-|TRBV5-1|TRBJ2-2
TGCGCCAGCAGCTTGGCGGGGCCCAACACCGGGGAGCTGTTTTTT
CASSLAGPNTGELFF
>-|-|TRBV7-8|TRBJ1-3
TGTGCCAGCAGCTCCGGGCCCGGAAACACCATATATTTT
CASSSGPGNTIYF
>-|-|TRBV5-4|TRBJ1-1
TGTGCCAGCAGCTTTGAGGCAGGTTCCTCACTGAACACTGAAGCTTTCTTT
CASSFEAGSSLNTEAFF